The 13 T cell receptor beta chains below were found in one sample sequenced in a study of cytomegalovirus exposure and HLA in healthy donors. PCR primers comprised 60 Vbeta and 13 Jbeta primers. Sequencing used immunoSEQ multiplex PCR; TCRdb keeps in-frame clones, though not all of them. The sample contains 120,000 or so clones, roughly 79% of which appear only once. The source material was PBMCs. The receptors come from a woman between 40 and 55 years old in good health and CMV-seronegative.

The chain joins TRBV4-2 to TRBJ2-1, with TRBD2 identical over 7 bases. Germline assignment: CDR1 LGHNA and CDR2 YNFKEQ. V shed 3 bases and J 4 bases; nucleotides not matched to a gene: 9. The CDR3 is 16 amino acids. CDR3 in amino acids: CASSQAGGGPYNEQFF. DNA of the CDR3: TGTGCCAGCAGCCAGGCCGGGGGAGGGCCTTACAATGAGCAGTTCTTC.

This clone was picked up a small number of times. J is TRBJ2-1 and V is TRBV4-1; possibly TRBD1 for D (6 bases). Trimming cost V 4 bases and J 6 bases, with 13 bases left between them. CDR1 is MGHRA and CDR2 is YSYEKL in the germline V gene. This CDR3 has 14 amino acids. Here the CDR3 reads CASSRVGTFNEQFF. CDR3 coding DNA: TGCGCCAGCAGCCGCGTCGGGACATTCAATGAGCAGTTCTTC.

V and J are TRBV25-1 and TRBJ2-3; 7 bases agree with TRBD2. With 3 bases clipped from V and 5 bases from J, the junction kept 5 bases outside the gene matches. The germline V gene encodes CDR1 MGHDK and CDR2 SYGVNS. The CDR3 runs 14 residues. The CDR3 spells CASSEQLARDTQYF. The CDR3 coding sequence is TGTGCCAGCAGTGAGCAACTAGCGAGAGATACGCAGTATTTT. Based on the CDR3 plus reference TRBV25-1 and TRBJ2-3, the full variable domain is EADIYQTPRYLVIGTGKKITLECSQTMGHDKMYWYQQDPGMELHLIHYSYGVNSTEKGDLSSESTVSRIRTEHFPLTLESARPSHTSQYLCASSEQLARDTQYFGPGTRLTVL.

V gene TRBV5-1 combines with J gene TRBJ2-5, with 10 bases matching TRBD2. V lost 4 bases to trimming and J lost 5 bases; unmatched junction nucleotides: 5. From germline, CDR1 is SGHRS and CDR2 YFSETQ. CDR3 size: 14 residues. DNA of the CDR3: TGCGCCAGCAGCGAGCGGGGGGGCCCCGAGACCCAGTACTTC. Protein: CASSERGGPETQYF.

The rearrangement joins TRBV6-1 to TRBJ1-2, with 8 bases fitting TRBD1. CDR1 MNHNS and CDR2 SASEGT come from the germline V gene. The CDR3 is 13 amino acids. The trim removed 6 bases at V and 3 bases at J, leaving 3 bases unmatched. The CDR3 region is CASSDRGDYGYTF. CDR3 nucleotide sequence: TGTGCCAGCAGCGACAGGGGAGACTATGGCTACACCTTC.

The genes are TRBV27 and TRBJ2-5, with 12 bases matching TRBD2. V lost 3 bases and J lost 2; bases outside the gene matches: 7. Germline V gene sequence: CDR1 MNHEY, CDR2 SMNVEV (reference sequence). There are 17 residues in the CDR3. In nucleotides, the CDR3 is TGTGCCAGCAGTTTCACACGGACTAGCGGGGCGCAAGAGACCCAGTACTTC. This translates into CASSFTRTSGAQETQYF.

The chain uses TRBV4-2 and TRBJ2-1, with 8 bases fitting TRBD2. CDR3 size: 15 residues. The germline V gene has CDR1 LGHNA and CDR2 YNFKEQ. V shed 4 bases and J 8 bases; nucleotides not matched to a gene: 10. The CDR3 coding sequence is TGTGCCAGCAGCCCCGGAGCGGGAGTAGGATATGAGCAGTTCTTC. Translating it yields CASSPGAGVGYEQFF.

The rearrangement links TRBV4-1 to TRBJ2-7; 11 nucleotides line up with TRBD2. The length of the CDR3 is 18 residues. Losses at the gene ends were 4 bases for V and 3 bases for J; bases not matched to a gene: 14. Germline V gives CDR1 MGHRA, CDR2 YSYEKL. CDR3 residues: CASSPSGPRTSGYYEQYF. In DNA form, the CDR3 reads TGCGCCAGCAGCCCCTCCGGCCCGCGGACTAGCGGGTACTACGAGCAGTACTTC.

This chain joins TRBV6-5 and TRBJ2-3; maybe TRBD2 (6 bases). The length of the CDR3 is 12 residues. Trimming took off 5 bases at V and 6 bases at J, with 9 bases between the two ends. CDR1 is MNHEY, CDR2 SVGAGI, per germline. The CDR3, as DNA: TGTGCCAGCAGTCCCGGAGGGGATACGCAGTATTTT. This sequence encodes CASSPGGDTQYF.

The V call is TRBV11-2, the J call TRBJ1-4; D remains unclear. The CDR3 loop spans 15 amino acids. Germline assignment: CDR1 SGHAT and CDR2 FQNNGV. Trimming shortened V by 6 bases and J by 4 bases, and 15 bases separated the two germline ends. CDR3 sequence reads: CASRLTAILNEKLFF. The CDR3 DNA is TGTGCCAGCAGACTCACAGCCATTCTTAATGAAAAACTGTTTTTT.

This chain joins TRBV5-1 and TRBJ2-3; 7 bases are shared with TRBD1. The CDR3 has 14 amino acids. Germline V gives CDR1 SGHRS, CDR2 YFSETQ. J gave up 1 base and V 6 bases, and 5 bases lay outside the gene matches. The CDR3 coding sequence is TGCGCCAGCAAGCTGGGGACAGGCACAGATACGCAGTATTTT. Its protein is CASKLGTGTDTQYF.

The V call is TRBV29-1, the J call TRBJ1-5, with D uncertain. The germline gives CDR1 SQVTM, CDR2 ANQGSEA. Trimming took off 7 bases at V and 0 bases at J, with 16 bases between the two ends. This CDR3 has 15 residues. The CDR3 bases are TGCAGCGCCCCACCGTGGGGAGGTAGCAATCAGCCCCAGCATTTT. Protein product: CSAPPWGGSNQPQHF.

The V and J genes are TRBV7-9 and TRBJ2-1, with 8 bases fitting TRBD2. Germline-derived CDR1 and CDR2 are SEHNR and FQNEAQ (reference sequence). Losses at the gene ends were 7 bases for V and 5 bases for J; bases not matched to a gene: 10. This CDR3 is built from 15 residues. The CDR3 DNA sequence: TGTGCCAGCATCCCATTTAGCGGGGCCCACAATGAGCAGTTCTTC. As protein: CASIPFSGAHNEQFF.